Listed below are T cell receptor beta chains from one sample, sequenced in a study of shared clonotypes between healthy human individuals. Data came from immunoSEQ multiplex PCR; TCRdb stores just in-frame clones and leaves some out. Of approximately 740,000 clones in the sample, more than 85% were seen once. Sequenced: naive CD8+ T cells sorted from blood. These TCRs come from a man aged 25-45 years in good health. CDR3s include the opening cysteine and the closing phenylalanine or tryptophan. A D gene is named only where the DNA matches it firmly. Only part of the rows carry a size: once, few, many, or a class if the clone is expanded.

D | J | size | V | DNA | CDR3
. | TRBJ2-7 | once | TRBV27 | TGTGCCAGCAGTTTATGGGGACGCGAGCAGTACTTC | CASSLWGREQYF
. | TRBJ1-2 | . | TRBV25-1 | TGTGCCAGCGGCGGTGTCTATGGCTACACCTTC | CASGGVYGYTF
TRBD1 | TRBJ1-1 | . | TRBV10-1 | TGCGCCAGCAGACTACAGGGGCTAAACGAAGCTTTCTTT | CASRLQGLNEAFF
. | TRBJ1-4 | once | TRBV5-6 | TGTGCCAGCAGCGAAACTAATGAAAAACTGTTTTTT | CASSETNEKLFF
. | TRBJ1-5 | . | TRBV4-1 | TGCGCCAGCAGCCAAGATGTCGGGAATCAGCCCCAGCATTTT | CASSQDVGNQPQHF
TRBD2 | TRBJ2-7 | . | TRBV10-3 | TGTGCCATCAGTACTCCCGGGACTAGCGTCTACGAGCAGTACTTC | CAISTPGTSVYEQYF
. | TRBJ2-5 | . | TRBV2 | TGTGCCAGCAGTGAAGGAACAGTCGCACGGGAGACCCAGTACTTC | CASSEGTVARETQYF
. | TRBJ2-5 | . | TRBV18 | TGTGCCAGCTCACCACCTCTGGCGGGGAAAGAGACCCAGTACTTC | CASSPPLAGKETQYF
. | TRBJ1-1 | . | TRBV10-1 | TGCGCCAGCAGTGAGTCCGGGTTGCCTGAAGCTTTCTTT | CASSESGLPEAFF
. | TRBJ1-1 | . | TRBV4-1 | TGCGCCAGCAGATTGCTAGAGGGCACTGAAGCTTTCTTT | CASRLLEGTEAFF
TRBD1 | TRBJ2-3 | . | TRBV27 | TGTGCCAGCACTGGCCTGACAGATGCGACAGGGATCACAGATACGCAGTATTTT | CASTGLTDATGITDTQYF
. | TRBJ1-2 | . | TRBV12-5 | TGTGCTAGTGGACTATACGCGGGGGCGCAGGGCTACACCTTC | CASGLYAGAQGYTF
. | TRBJ2-7 | . | TRBV18 | TGTGCCAGCTCACTTTCGGGGGAGACCTACGAGCAGTACTTC | CASSLSGETYEQYF
. | TRBJ2-1 | . | TRBV29-1 | TGCAGCGTTGACGTCTCCTACAATGAGCAGTTCTTC | CSVDVSYNEQFF
. | TRBJ2-7 | . | TRBV28 | TGTGCCAGCAGTTCTCCGGACACCCCAACCCCCTACGAGCAGTACTTC | CASSSPDTPTPYEQYF
TRBD1 | TRBJ2-7 | . | TRBV2 | TGTGCCAGCAGTGCCACAGGGGGTGGCGAGCAGTACTTC | CASSATGGGEQYF
TRBD1 | TRBJ1-3 | . | TRBV7-9 | TGTGCCAGCAGCTTAACCGGGACAGGGTTTGTGACTGGAAACACCATATATTTT | CASSLTGTGFVTGNTIYF
. | TRBJ2-1 | . | TRBV7-9 | TGTGCCAGCAGCCCGTCTAACAATGAGCAGTTCTTC | CASSPSNNEQFF
. | TRBJ2-1 | few | TRBV9 | TGTGCCAGCAGCGTAGCGGTGGTAGCTAGGGATGAGCAGTTCTTC | CASSVAVVARDEQFF
. | TRBJ2-1 | . | TRBV5-1 | TGCGCCAGCAGATCCGGTTCTGCTGAGCAGTTCTTC | CASRSGSAEQFF
. | TRBJ2-7 | . | TRBV9 | TGTGCCAGCAGCTCCCGGACAGACTCCTACGAGCAGTACTTC | CASSSRTDSYEQYF
. | TRBJ2-7 | . | TRBV9 | TGTGCCAGCAGCGTAGGTAACGGATACTACGAGCAGTACTTC | CASSVGNGYYEQYF
. | TRBJ2-7 | . | TRBV7-9 | TGTGCCAGCAGGTCAACCCAGGGTTCCTACGAGCAGTACTTC | CASRSTQGSYEQYF
. | TRBJ1-1 | . | TRBV27 | TGTGCCAGCAGTAACCCACAGGGCGGCAACACTGAAGCTTTCTTT | CASSNPQGGNTEAFF
. | TRBJ2-7 | . | TRBV7-2 | TGTGCCAGCAGCTTAGTGCGCGGAACCTACGAGCAGTACTTC | CASSLVRGTYEQYF
. | TRBJ2-1 | . | TRBV5-1 | TGCGCCAGCAGCTCAACCAAGGAGCAGTTCTTC | CASSSTKEQFF
TRBD1 | TRBJ1-2 | . | TRBV5-3 | TGTGCCAGAAGCCATACGGGACAGACCTATGGCTACACCTTC | CARSHTGQTYGYTF
. | TRBJ1-4 | . | TRBV5-4 | TGTGCCAGCAGTTACAGGGCTGGAACTAATGAAAAACTGTTTTTT | CASSYRAGTNEKLFF
. | TRBJ1-2 | . | TRBV9 | TGTGCCAGCAGCCCCGGGCACTATGGCTACACCTTC | CASSPGHYGYTF
. | TRBJ2-7 | . | TRBV27 | TGTGCCAGCAGTTCCCTCTTTAAAGAGGAGCAGTACTTC | CASSSLFKEEQYF
TRBD1 | TRBJ2-5 | . | TRBV7-9 | TGTGCCAGCAGGGGACAGGGGGCGCGATGGGAGACCCAGTACTTC | CASRGQGARWETQYF
TRBD2 | TRBJ2-3 | . | TRBV28 | TGTGCCAGCAGTTCCTTAGCGGGAGATACGCAGTATTTT | CASSSLAGDTQYF
TRBD1 | TRBJ2-3 | . | TRBV4-3 | TGCGCCAGCAGCCAGGGGACAGGTCAAGATACGCAGTATTTT | CASSQGTGQDTQYF
TRBD1 | TRBJ2-1 | . | TRBV27 | TGTGCCAGCAATACTAGGGACAGGGGTTACAATGAGCAGTTCTTC | CASNTRDRGYNEQFF
. | TRBJ1-2 | few | TRBV28 | TGTGCCAGCAGTTTCAACCCCGGACAGCCGCACACCTTC | CASSFNPGQPHTF
. | TRBJ2-3 | . | TRBV7-9 | TGTGCCAGCAGCCCCCCCGAGGACAGCACAGATACGCAGTATTTT | CASSPPEDSTDTQYF
TRBD2 | TRBJ2-3 | . | TRBV15 | TGTGCCACCAGCAGAGTTAGCGGGAGCCGGGCAGATACGCAGTATTTT | CATSRVSGSRADTQYF
. | TRBJ2-3 | . | TRBV2 | TGTGCCAGCAGTGAGGGACTTTTTCAGTATTTT | CASSEGLFQYF
. | TRBJ2-7 | . | TRBV19 | TGTGCCAGTAGTATAGCACATAATAGCAGAACCTACGAGCAGTACTTC | CASSIAHNSRTYEQYF
TRBD2 | TRBJ2-1 | . | TRBV4-2 | TGTGCCAGCAGCCAAGGGGGCGGGCGACTAGCGTTTTACAATGAGCAGTTCTTC | CASSQGGGRLAFYNEQFF
. | TRBJ2-7 | . | TRBV5-4 | TGTGCCAGCAGCTTGGTTGCGAACGAGCAGTACTTC | CASSLVANEQYF
. | TRBJ2-1 | once | TRBV27 | TGTGCCAGCAGTGTTATAGTGAGCTCCTACAATGAGCAGTTCTTC | CASSVIVSSYNEQFF
. | TRBJ1-2 | few | TRBV13 | TGTGCCAGCAGCTTAGCCCGTACAGGAACTGGCTACACCTTC | CASSLARTGTGYTF
. | TRBJ1-2 | . | TRBV19 | TGTGCCAGTAGCCCCCAGACCCATAACTATGGCTACACCTTC | CASSPQTHNYGYTF
. | TRBJ2-5 | . | TRBV28 | TGTGCCAGCAAACCAGTCCGACCATGGGAGACCCAGTACTTC | CASKPVRPWETQYF
TRBD2 | TRBJ2-5 | . | TRBV19 | TGTGCCAGTAGTATCGCGGGAGGGCGAGGGGAGACCCAGTACTTC | CASSIAGGRGETQYF
. | TRBJ2-2 | . | TRBV21-1 | TGTGCCAGTACTAATACTAGCGGAATTACCGGGGAGCTGTTTTTT | CASTNTSGITGELFF
TRBD1 | TRBJ2-7 | . | TRBV6-1 | TGTGCCAGCAGTGAGACAGGGGTTGGCGAGCAGTACTTC | CASSETGVGEQYF
. | TRBJ2-5 | . | TRBV2 | TGTGCCACTCAAAGTGAGGAGGGCCCTCGAGAGACCCAGTACTTC | CATQSEEGPRETQYF
. | TRBJ1-1 | few | TRBV7-9 | TGTGCCAGCAGCTTAGCGCAGGGGAACACTGAAGCTTTCTTT | CASSLAQGNTEAFF
. | TRBJ1-1 | . | TRBV27 | TGTGCCAGCATACCCTCGTGGGGGGCTGAAGCTTTCTTT | CASIPSWGAEAFF
. | TRBJ1-4 | . | TRBV7-9 | TGTGCCAGCAGCTTGGATGAAAAACTGTTTTTT | CASSLDEKLFF
. | TRBJ1-2 | . | TRBV7-9 | TGTGCCAGCAGCTTAGGACCCATCGGAGCTAACTATGGCTACACCTTC | CASSLGPIGANYGYTF
TRBD1 | TRBJ2-7 | . | TRBV28 | TGTGCCAGCAGTTTCTATCTCCCCGGGACAGGCTCCTACGAGCAGTACTTC | CASSFYLPGTGSYEQYF
TRBD1 | TRBJ1-4 | . | TRBV5-4 | TGTGCCAGCAGCCAAACAGGGGACGGAGATGAAAAACTGTTTTTT | CASSQTGDGDEKLFF
. | TRBJ2-7 | . | TRBV7-3 | TGTGCCAGCAGCTTAACGGGAGTCGACGAGCAGTACTTC | CASSLTGVDEQYF
. | TRBJ1-5 | . | TRBV6-6 | TGTGCCAGCAGTTACTCGATTGAGGGCAATCAGCCCCAGCATTTT | CASSYSIEGNQPQHF